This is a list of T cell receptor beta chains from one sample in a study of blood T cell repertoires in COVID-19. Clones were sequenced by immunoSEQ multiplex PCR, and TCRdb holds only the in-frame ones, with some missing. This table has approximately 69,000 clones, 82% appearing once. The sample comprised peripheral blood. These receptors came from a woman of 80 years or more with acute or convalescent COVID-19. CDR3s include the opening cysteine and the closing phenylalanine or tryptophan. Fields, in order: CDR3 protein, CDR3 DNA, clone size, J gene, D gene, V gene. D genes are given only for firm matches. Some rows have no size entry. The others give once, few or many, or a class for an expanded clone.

CDR3 protein: CASSLVNRGWNEQYF
CDR3 DNA: TGTGCCAGCAGCTTGGTTAACAGGGGGTGGAACGAGCAGTACTTC
clone size: NA
J gene: TRBJ2-7
D gene: TRBD1
V gene: TRBV5-6

CDR3 protein: CASSQVTGGAFF
CDR3 DNA: TGCGCCAGCAGCCAAGTTACAGGGGGAGCTTTCTTT
clone size: once
J gene: TRBJ1-1
D gene: TRBD1
V gene: TRBV4-1

CDR3 protein: CASSLGSGGHGANVLTF
CDR3 DNA: TGTGCCAGCAGCTTAGGTTCAGGGGGCCATGGGGCCAACGTCCTGACTTTC
clone size: NA
J gene: TRBJ2-6
D gene: TRBD1
V gene: TRBV7-9

CDR3 protein: CASSSFAYPGLEETQYF
CDR3 DNA: TGCGCCAGCAGTTCCTTTGCATACCCGGGACTAGAAGAGACCCAGTACTTC
clone size: NA
J gene: TRBJ2-5
D gene: TRBD2
V gene: TRBV23-1

CDR3 protein: CASRSPGQGETQYF
CDR3 DNA: TGTGCCAGCAGGTCTCCGGGACAGGGGGAGACCCAGTACTTC
clone size: NA
J gene: TRBJ2-5
D gene: TRBD1
V gene: TRBV28

CDR3 protein: CASSVEGVNEQYF
CDR3 DNA: TGTGCCAGCAGCGTAGAAGGGGTCAACGAGCAGTACTTC
clone size: NA
J gene: TRBJ2-7
D gene: NA
V gene: TRBV9

CDR3 protein: CASSPSMADTQYF
CDR3 DNA: TGCGCCAGCAGCCCCAGTATGGCAGATACGCAGTATTTT
clone size: NA
J gene: TRBJ2-3
D gene: NA
V gene: TRBV5-1

CDR3 protein: CASNTGGGWSEQYF
CDR3 DNA: TGTGCCAGCAATACAGGGGGCGGGTGGTCCGAGCAGTACTTC
clone size: NA
J gene: TRBJ2-7
D gene: TRBD1
V gene: TRBV6-5

CDR3 protein: CSASGLAEYYNEQFF
CDR3 DNA: TGCAGTGCTAGTGGCCTAGCGGAATACTACAATGAGCAGTTCTTC
clone size: few
J gene: TRBJ2-1
D gene: TRBD2
V gene: TRBV20-1

CDR3 protein: CASSFLGRETQYF
CDR3 DNA: TGCGCCAGCAGCTTTCTGGGCAGGGAGACCCAGTACTTC
clone size: NA
J gene: TRBJ2-5
D gene: NA
V gene: TRBV5-1

CDR3 protein: CASSLMGGQSYEQYF
CDR3 DNA: TGTGCCAGCAGCTTAATGGGGGGGCAGTCCTACGAGCAGTACTTC
clone size: NA
J gene: TRBJ2-7
D gene: NA
V gene: TRBV7-3

CDR3 protein: CASSHDRVYGYTF
CDR3 DNA: TGTGCCAGCAGCCATGACAGGGTCTATGGCTACACCTTC
clone size: NA
J gene: TRBJ1-2
D gene: TRBD1
V gene: TRBV12-3/TRBV12-4

CDR3 protein: CASSSGTLHSNTEAFF
CDR3 DNA: TGTGCCAGTAGCTCCGGGACACTACACTCTAACACTGAAGCTTTCTTT
clone size: NA
J gene: TRBJ1-1
D gene: NA
V gene: TRBV19

CDR3 protein: CASSQEGTSGSWVDTQYF
CDR3 DNA: TGTGCCAGCAGCCAAGAAGGGACTAGCGGGAGTTGGGTGGATACGCAGTATTTT
clone size: few
J gene: TRBJ2-3
D gene: TRBD2
V gene: TRBV3-1/TRBV3-2

CDR3 protein: CASSLEREVEQYF
CDR3 DNA: TGTGCCAGCAGCCTCGAGCGGGAGGTTGAGCAGTACTTC
clone size: NA
J gene: TRBJ2-7
D gene: TRBD2
V gene: TRBV13

CDR3 protein: CASSERYTQYF
CDR3 DNA: TGTGCCAGCAGTGAGAGGTATACGCAGTATTTT
clone size: NA
J gene: TRBJ2-3
D gene: NA
V gene: TRBV2

CDR3 protein: CAWSDGTNEKLFF
CDR3 DNA: TGTGCCTGGAGTGACGGGACAAATGAAAAACTGTTTTTT
clone size: NA
J gene: TRBJ1-4
D gene: NA
V gene: TRBV30

CDR3 protein: CASRWQGKFTNEKLFF
CDR3 DNA: TGTGCCAGCCGTTGGCAGGGGAAGTTTACTAATGAAAAACTGTTTTTT
clone size: NA
J gene: TRBJ1-4
D gene: NA
V gene: TRBV2

CDR3 protein: CASSVWTRSYNEQFF
CDR3 DNA: TGTGCCAGCAGTGTTTGGACTAGGAGCTACAATGAGCAGTTCTTC
clone size: NA
J gene: TRBJ2-1
D gene: TRBD2
V gene: TRBV6-2/TRBV6-3

CDR3 protein: CASSFSGYEQYF
CDR3 DNA: TGTGCCAGCAGTTTCTCCGGCTACGAGCAGTACTTC
clone size: NA
J gene: TRBJ2-7
D gene: NA
V gene: TRBV12-3/TRBV12-4

CDR3 protein: CASSFGGKGSNEQFF
CDR3 DNA: TGTGCCAGCAGCTTTGGGGGGAAAGGATCCAATGAGCAGTTCTTC
clone size: NA
J gene: TRBJ2-1
D gene: NA
V gene: TRBV11-2

CDR3 protein: CASSFYNEQFF
CDR3 DNA: TGTGCCAGCAGCTTCTACAATGAGCAGTTCTTC
clone size: many
J gene: TRBJ2-1
D gene: NA
V gene: TRBV6-5